This T cell receptor beta chain was recorded in a study of cytomegalovirus exposure and HLA in healthy donors. Study overall: The early release's HLA-typed donors yielded 65 million to 85 million unique TCRs. Study-level results: Per published accounts, TCR beta sequences correctly predicted the HLA-A and HLA-B alleles of most subjects.

Comments on this clone: Its antigen is not identified.

Germline V gene data show CDR1 as MNHEY and CDR2 as SVGAGI. V gave up 2 bases and J gave up 2 bases; unmatched junction bases: 5. CDR3 size: 16 residues. With 60 Vbeta and 13 Jbeta primers, the PCR was carried out. Clones were read by immunoSEQ multiplex PCR, and TCRdb kept only the in-frame ones, dropping some. This sample contains around 65,000 clones. Source material: PBMCs. The source is a boy under 18 in good health and CMV-seronegative. The chain combines TRBV6-5 with TRBJ2-7; 11 bases agree with TRBD2. The CDR3 coding sequence is TGTGCCAGCAGTTACATGACTAGCGGGGATACCTACGAGCAGTACTTC. This sequence encodes CASSYMTSGDTYEQYF.